This T cell receptor (beta chain) was documented in a study of blood T cell repertoires in COVID-19. Study-level information: Samples of COVID-19 (acute and convalescent) were obtained from the United States, Italy and Spain.

The age range of participants was about 18 to 89 years, with residence in about two dozen US areas. Participants' reported clinical history set cohort assignment. Per the original methods: Researchers report that nucleated cell counts were estimated from reference gene primer amplification. Repertoires were generated with immunoSEQ multiplex PCR, while TCRdb's copy carries only in-frame clones and drops some. The V and J calls and the clone size are those of that table, but D and trimming were determined from the DNA. The sample gives fewer than 250,000 clones, about 83% of which show up once; approximately 7.3% is in the top ten. V lost 7 bases, J lost 0 bases, and 19 bases lay in between. This CDR3 spans 16 amino acids. The germline V gene encodes CDR1 MDHEN and CDR2 SYDVKM.

The gene calls are TRBV28 and TRBJ2-7; tentatively, D is TRBD2 (5 bases). Input material: PBMCs or T cells enriched from blood (not recorded which). This sequence was found in a woman in her 40s who had recovered from COVID-19. The CDR3 loop reads CASTESRAADSYEQYF. The CDR3 DNA reads TGTGCCAGCACCGAGTCCCGAGCGGCCGACTCCTACGAGCAGTACTTC.